This T cell receptor (beta chain) was obtained from a study of cytomegalovirus exposure and HLA in healthy donors. TCRdb's copy holds only in-frame clones and misses some; the assay was immunoSEQ multiplex PCR. The sample contains roughly 330,000 clones, 87% of which appear only once. V lost 4 bases and J lost 1; bases outside the gene matches: 5. CDR3 length: 17 residues. Per the germline V gene, CDR1 is MDHEN and CDR2 is SYDVKM. A remark on this clone: Its antigen is not identified.

Study conclusions and caveats: First-cohort TCR clusters were later found to tend to co-occur in the approximately 110 validation repertoires. Specificity of three CMV-associated chains for CMV antigens was verified in vitro.

This TCR was recovered from a woman between 25 and 40 years old in good health and CMV-seropositive. The specimen was PBMCs. The chain has TRBV28 and TRBJ2-2, with 11 bases fitting TRBD1. This CDR3 is CASSWTGGGRNTGELFF. The CDR3 DNA reads TGTGCCAGCAGTTGGACAGGGGGCGGGAGGAACACCGGGGAGCTGTTTTTT.